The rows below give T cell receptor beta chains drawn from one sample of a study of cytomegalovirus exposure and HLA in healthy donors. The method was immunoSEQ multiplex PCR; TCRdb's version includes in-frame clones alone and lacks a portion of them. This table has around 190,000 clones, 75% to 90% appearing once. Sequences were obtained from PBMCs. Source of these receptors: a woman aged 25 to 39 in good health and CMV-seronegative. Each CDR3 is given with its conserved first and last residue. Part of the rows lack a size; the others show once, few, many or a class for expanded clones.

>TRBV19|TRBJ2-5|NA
CASSSLPGAQETQYF
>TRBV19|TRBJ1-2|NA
CASRQPGNYGYTF
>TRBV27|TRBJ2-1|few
CASSSLDYYDKQFF
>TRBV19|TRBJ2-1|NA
CASSWGLGAGGYNEQFF
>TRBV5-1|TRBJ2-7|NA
CASSWGLAGYEQYF
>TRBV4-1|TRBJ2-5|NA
CASSQATEQETQYF
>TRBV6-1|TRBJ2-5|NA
CASSEENLVAQYF
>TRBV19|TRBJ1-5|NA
CASSETRGQPQHF
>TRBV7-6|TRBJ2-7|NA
CASSRTGAYEQYF
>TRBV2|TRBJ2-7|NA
CASSEGLALSYEQYF
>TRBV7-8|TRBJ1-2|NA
CASSHGDYGYTF
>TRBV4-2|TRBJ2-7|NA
CASSQAASGGPLSYEQYF
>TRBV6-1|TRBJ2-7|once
CASRPGELGEQYF
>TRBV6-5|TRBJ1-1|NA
CASSLSGQGNTEAFF
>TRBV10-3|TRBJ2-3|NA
CAISEGAGTDTQYF
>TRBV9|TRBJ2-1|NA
CASSVGVAMNEQFF
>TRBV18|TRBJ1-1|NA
CASSPDLEAEAFF
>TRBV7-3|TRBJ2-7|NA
CASSLAGSHEQYF
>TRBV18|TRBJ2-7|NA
CASSGGLAGGTYEQYF
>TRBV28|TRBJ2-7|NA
CASSSTGTSGSYEQYF
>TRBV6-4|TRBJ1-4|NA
CASSDPGGGGTNEKLFF
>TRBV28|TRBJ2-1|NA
CASRETGSYNEQFF
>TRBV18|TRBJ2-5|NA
CASSPRGGQETQYF
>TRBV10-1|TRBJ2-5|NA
CASSDVGLGQLTQYF
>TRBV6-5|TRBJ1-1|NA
CASSPGNTEAFF